This T cell receptor (beta chain) was recorded in a study of shared clonotypes between healthy human individuals. The CDR3 is made up of 15 amino acids. Study-wide results and caveats: Investigators expected sequencing depth to affect clonotype sharing among donors.

Note on this clone: Its specificity is not known.

The authors ran unsorted PBMC replicate PCRs on 300 ng DNA, approximately 31,000 T cell genomes. PBMC DNA, left unsorted, was sequenced on ten immunoSEQ deep assay plates. The method was immunoSEQ multiplex PCR; TCRdb's version includes in-frame clones alone and lacks a portion of them. The sample lists some 450,000 clones; approximately 71% were seen once. Healthy and HIV-negative, the adult donors had no recent acute infections or vaccinations. The TCR was taken from a woman in her thirties or forties in good health. Some clones in this sample may be carry-over from other donors' samples. Sequenced material: PBMCs. V gene TRBV21-1 combines with J gene TRBJ2-7; no DNA check was done on the table's D call, TRBD2. TRBV21-1 is a listed pseudogene. As DNA, the CDR3 is TGTGCCAGCAGCGGAACTAGCGGGTGCGACTACGAGCAGTACTTC. It is translated as CASSGTSGCDYEQYF.